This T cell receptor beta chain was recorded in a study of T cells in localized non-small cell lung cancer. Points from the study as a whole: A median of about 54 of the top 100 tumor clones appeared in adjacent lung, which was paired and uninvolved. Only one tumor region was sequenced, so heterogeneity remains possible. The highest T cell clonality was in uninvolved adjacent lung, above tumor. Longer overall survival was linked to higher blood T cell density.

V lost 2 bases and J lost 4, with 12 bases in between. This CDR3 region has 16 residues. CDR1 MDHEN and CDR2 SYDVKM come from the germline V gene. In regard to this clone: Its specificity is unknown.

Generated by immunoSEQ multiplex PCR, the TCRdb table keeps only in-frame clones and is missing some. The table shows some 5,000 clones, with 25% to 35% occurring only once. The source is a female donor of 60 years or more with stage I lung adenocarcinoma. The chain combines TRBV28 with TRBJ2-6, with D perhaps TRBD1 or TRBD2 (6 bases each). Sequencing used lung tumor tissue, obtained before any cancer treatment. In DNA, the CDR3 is TGTGCCAGCAGTTTACTTCGGGGGCCCGGGGCCAACGTCCTGACTTTC. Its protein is CASSLLRGPGANVLTF. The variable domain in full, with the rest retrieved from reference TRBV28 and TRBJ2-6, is DVKVTQSSRYLVKRTGEKVFLECVQDMDHENMFWYRQDPGLGLRLIYFSYDVKMKEKGDIPEGYSVSREKKERFSLILESASTNQTSMYLCASSLLRGPGANVLTFGAGSRLTVL.